One and the same sample provided the 16 T cell receptor beta chains below, sequenced in a study of blood T cell repertoires in COVID-19 (dated by TCRdb to the early 2020s). Preparation of the library involved the immunoSEQ multiplex PCR assay. TCRdb provides this immuneACCESS table in a form limited to in-frame rearrangements. Some clones are lacking; in checked studies, under half of them reflect an unresolved V gene, and why the rest are absent is not known. The sample records approximately 240,000 clones, under 85% of which are singletons. The ten biggest clones cover around 3.6% of the sample. The sequenced material came from peripheral blood. Receptors originate from a woman aged 40-49 years with active or convalescent COVID-19.

The chain has TRBV4-2 and TRBJ2-1; maybe TRBD2 (6 bases). The CDR3 totals 18 residues. V shed 1 base and J shed 5 bases, with 21 bases lying between them. Per germline, CDR1 LGHNA and CDR2 YNFKEQ. CDR3 loop: CASSQGRGGTPFDNEQFF. The CDR3 DNA sequence: TGTGCCAGCAGCCAAGGTCGGGGCGGGACCCCTTTCGACAATGAGCAGTTCTTC.

The chain has TRBV7-9 and TRBJ1-1; D may be TRBD1 (5 bases). Trimming shortened V by 5 bases and J by 7 bases, and 11 bases separated the two germline ends. The V gene's germline CDR1 is SEHNR and CDR2 FQNEAQ (reference sequence). The CDR3 length is 12 residues. CDR3 protein: CASSPGIGEAFF. As DNA, the CDR3 is TGTGCCAGCAGCCCAGGGATCGGTGAAGCTTTCTTT.

The rearrangement joins TRBV27 to TRBJ1-6; 9 bases map to TRBD1. The CDR3 runs 15 residues. Trimming at V came to 5 bases and at J to 5 bases, leaving 4 bases not matched to a gene. Germline V lookup: CDR1 MNHEY, CDR2 SMNVEV (reference sequence). CDR3 amino acids: CASSLRTGDNSPLHF. In DNA, the CDR3 is TGTGCCAGCAGTCTCCGGACAGGGGATAATTCACCCCTCCACTTT.

CDR3 nucleotides: TGCAGCGTTGAAGTCAGGGTTGGCTACACCTTC. This gives the protein CSVEVRVGYTF. The chain is built from TRBV29-1 and TRBJ1-2; D is possibly TRBD1 (5 bases). Germline values: CDR1 SQVTM, CDR2 ANQGSEA. This CDR3 has 11 amino acids. Trimming pared 1 base from V and 7 bases from J, leaving 7 bases between.

This clone was seen more than once but under ten times. The chain has TRBV7-9 and TRBJ1-1, with no clear D. V was shortened by 5 bases and J by 0 bases, with 13 bases between the two germline ends. The CDR3 has 15 amino acids. The germline V gene has CDR1 SEHNR and CDR2 FQNEAQ (reference sequence). The CDR3, as DNA: TGTGCCAGCAGCCCCCGACTGGAAATGAACACTGAAGCTTTCTTT. This codes for CASSPRLEMNTEAFF.

The chain recombines TRBV2 with TRBJ1-6; a possible D gene is TRBD1 (5 bases). This CDR3 comprises 15 residues. V was pared by 5 bases and J by 0 bases, with 8 bases between. Per the germline V gene, CDR1 is SNHLY and CDR2 is FYNNEI. For the CDR3, the DNA is TGTGCCAGCAGTCAAGACAGCTCCTATAATTCACCCCTCCACTTT. Protein sequence: CASSQDSSYNSPLHF.

The rearrangement uses TRBV2 and TRBJ1-5; D is possibly TRBD1 (5 bases). The CDR3 totals 14 residues. Trimming shortened V by 8 bases and J by 3 bases, and 14 bases separated the two germline ends. Per germline, CDR1 SNHLY and CDR2 FYNNEI. This chain's CDR3 is CASDSDSYNQPQHF. Here the CDR3 DNA reads TGTGCCAGCGATTCAGACAGCTACAATCAGCCCCAGCATTTT.

The rearrangement links TRBV28 to TRBJ1-4, with 7 bases matching TRBD1. The junction had 2 bases not matched to a gene; V was cut back by 5 bases and J by 2 bases. The CDR3 contains 14 residues. CDR1 is MDHEN and CDR2 is SYDVKM in the germline V gene. CDR3 in DNA: TGTGCCAGCAGTCTGACAGGGACTAATGAAAAACTGTTTTTT. It codes for CASSLTGTNEKLFF. The full variable domain, completed using reference TRBV28 and TRBJ1-4, is DVKVTQSSRYLVKRTGEKVFLECVQDMDHENMFWYRQDPGLGLRLIYFSYDVKMKEKGDIPEGYSVSREKKERFSLILESASTNQTSMYLCASSLTGTNEKLFFGSGTQLSVL.

This chain connects TRBV7-6 to TRBJ2-1, with D possibly being TRBD2 (6 bases). CDR1 is SGHVS, CDR2 FNYEAQ, per germline. The CDR3 is made up of 14 amino acids. V lost 2 bases and J 10 bases, leaving 15 bases between the germline ends. This CDR3 is CASSLTRERREQFF. CDR3 DNA sequence: TGTGCCAGCAGCTTAACTCGGGAGAGAAGAGAGCAGTTCTTC.

This clone came up once. At the DNA level, this CDR3 is encoded by other sequences in the same sample as well. V and J are TRBV3-1 (or the pseudogene TRBV3-2) and TRBJ1-2, with a weak D call TRBD1 (5 bases). Germline V gene sequence: CDR1 LGHDT, CDR2 YNNKEL (reference sequence). CDR3 length equals 12 residues. V dropped 4 bases and J dropped 4 bases, with 7 bases sitting between them. CDR3 coding DNA: TGTGCCAGCAGCCTAAGGGGCTATGGCTACACCTTC. The encoded protein is CASSLRGYGYTF.

This sequence joins TRBV4-2 and TRBJ1-2; 7 bases are a match to TRBD1. The CDR3 consists of 15 residues. The ends lost 4 bases at V and 5 bases at J; junction bases unmatched: 10. Germline CDR1 reads LGHNA; CDR2 reads YNFKEQ. The DNA of the CDR3 is TGTGCCAGCAGCCTGGGAACGGGACAGCAGTATGGCTACACCTTC. Translation: CASSLGTGQQYGYTF.

This clone appeared a single time. The chain links TRBV7-9 to TRBJ2-7; D is unclear. Germline V lookup: CDR1 SEHNR, CDR2 FQNEAQ (reference sequence). This CDR3 spans 13 amino acids. V dropped 3 bases and J dropped 3 bases, with 9 bases sitting between them. The CDR3 DNA is TGTGCCAGCAGCTTTTCATACAGCTACGAGCAGTACTTC. Translating gives CASSFSYSYEQYF. The full variable domain, its missing parts supplied by reference TRBV7-9 and TRBJ2-7, is DTGVSQNPRHKITKRGQNVTFRCDPISEHNRLYWYRQTLGQGPEFLTYFQNEAQLEKSRLLSDRFSAERPKGSFSTLEIQRTEQGDSAMYLCASSFSYSYEQYFGPGTRLTVT.

Comment on this clone: At one of its ends the junction is not consistent with the germline gene, which may arise from a read error. This chain uses TRBV23-1 with TRBJ1-2; TRBD1 agrees at 9 bases. TRBV23-1 is treated as an ORF (open reading frame) with a function not yet certain. This CDR3 contains 18 residues. The CDR3 here is CASSQRVRTGGPNYGYTF. For the CDR3, the DNA is TGCGCCAGTAGTCAAAGGGTTCGAACAGGGGGCCCAAACTATGGCTACACCTTC.

The V call is TRBV7-9, the J call TRBJ2-2; 12 bases agree with TRBD2. Germline CDR1 and CDR2: SEHNR and FQNEAQ (reference sequence). The CDR3 sequence is 16 residues long. V lost 6 bases and J lost 8; bases outside the gene matches: 10. CDR3 bases: TGTGCCAGCAGATCCGGACTAGCGGGGAACGGAGGGGAGCTGTTTTTT. Amino acids: CASRSGLAGNGGELFF.

The chain is built from TRBV6-5 and TRBJ1-2; 8 nucleotides agree with TRBD1. Germline CDR1 and CDR2: MNHEY and SVGAGI. V lost 8 bases, J lost 3 bases, and 11 bases stayed unmatched. CDR3 length equals 15 residues. CDR3 residues: CASDSPGGAYYGYTF. The CDR3 DNA is TGTGCCAGCGACTCCCCAGGGGGCGCGTACTATGGCTACACCTTC.

The rearrangement uses TRBV5-4 and TRBJ2-3; 9 bases are shared with TRBD1. This CDR3 has 15 amino acids. Germline CDR1 SGHNT, CDR2 YYREEE (reference sequence). The V and J ends lost 4 bases and 3 bases, in that order; junction bases with no gene match: 6. Here the CDR3 DNA reads TGTGCCAGCAGCCAAGACAGGGGGAGAACAGATACGCAGTATTTT. As protein: CASSQDRGRTDTQYF.